Below are 23 T cell receptor beta chains sequenced from a single sample in a study of early T cells in non-severe SARS-CoV-2 infection. TCRdb recomputed calls from the 5' RACE reads with MiXCR, one row per CDR3 protein. Of about 22,000 distinct CDR3 sequences in the sample, around 4.6% were seen once. The sequencing input was whole blood. Receptor source: an adult who was a healthcare worker with PCR-confirmed SARS-CoV-2 infection or an uninfected control (not recorded which).

In its sample, this clonotype was seen many times. The V and J genes are TRBV30 and TRBJ1-3, with D perhaps matching TRBD1 (6 bases). Trimming took 5 bases from V and 1 from J, leaving 12 bases between them. The germline V gene has CDR1 GTSNPN and CDR2 SVGIG (reference sequence). This CDR3 comprises 14 residues. The CDR3 here is CAWLQGRSGNTIYF. Here the CDR3 DNA reads TGTGCCTGGTTACAGGGACGATCTGGAAACACCATATATTTT.

This clonotype occurred many times. The chain is built from TRBV14 and TRBJ2-3; 7 bases agree with TRBD1. V lost 2 bases and J lost 6; bases outside the gene matches: 8. This CDR3 is 15 amino acids long. Per the germline V gene, CDR1 is SGHDN and CDR2 is FVKESK. The CDR3 nucleotides read TGTGCCAGCAGCCAACTGAACAGGGGCCGGGATACGCAGTATTTT. Amino acid sequence: CASSQLNRGRDTQYF.

This clonotype was picked up a small number of times. This rearrangement joins TRBV7-2 to TRBJ1-6; D is unresolved. The CDR3 sequence is 18 residues long. V was shortened by 5 bases and J by 4 bases, with 21 bases between the two germline ends. The germline V gene encodes CDR1 SGHTA and CDR2 FQGNSA. The CDR3 here is CASSLMRASVAYNSPLHF. CDR3 DNA: TGTGCCAGCAGCCTTATGAGGGCGAGTGTAGCATATAATTCACCCCTCCACTTT.

This clonotype showed up many times. The chain joins TRBV12-3 or TRBV12-4 to TRBJ2-7; the D gene is possibly TRBD1 (5 bases). V lost 2 bases, J lost 6 bases, and 8 bases lay in between. The CDR3 loop spans 12 amino acids. CDR3: CASSLRQREQYF. CDR3 sequence (DNA): TGTGCCAGCAGTTTAAGACAGCGCGAGCAGTACTTC.

The sample holds many counts of this clonotype. The chain uses TRBV3-1 and TRBJ1-2; perhaps TRBD1 as D (5 bases). Trimming pared 3 bases from V and 7 bases from J, leaving 9 bases between. The CDR3 runs to 12 residues. CDR1 LGHDT and CDR2 YNNKEL come from the germline V gene (reference sequence). This CDR3 reads CASSHGGSGYTF. CDR3 in DNA: TGTGCCAGCAGCCATGGGGGGTCTGGCTACACCTTC.

This rearrangement joins TRBV10-3 to TRBJ2-7; D possibly corresponds to TRBD1 (5 bases). CDR1 and CDR2 (germline): ENHRY, SYGVKD. CDR3 length equals 13 residues. The ends were cut back, 0 bases at V and 4 bases at J, with 7 bases in the middle. CDR3 amino acids: CAISESRAYEQYF. The CDR3 DNA is TGTGCCATCAGTGAGTCCAGGGCTTACGAGCAGTACTTC.

This clonotype has a count of ten or more. The CDR3 loop reads CASSVDGTIYEQYF. The CDR3 DNA is TGTGCCAGCAGCGTAGACGGGACCATCTACGAGCAGTACTTC. The rearrangement links TRBV9 to TRBJ2-7; D is tentatively TRBD1 or TRBD2 (5 bases each). The V end was cut by 0 bases, the J end by 3 bases, with 10 bases between. This CDR3 is built from 14 residues. CDR1 SGDLS and CDR2 YYNGEE come from the germline V gene.

This clonotype appeared many times. This chain links TRBV20-1 with TRBJ1-6, with D possibly matching TRBD1 (6 bases). Germline V lookup: CDR1 DFQATT, CDR2 SNEGSKA (reference sequence). The CDR3 contains 15 residues. V lost 3 bases to trimming and J lost 6 bases, with 15 bases between them. This chain's CDR3 is CSASIQGRGNSPLHF. The DNA for the CDR3 is TGCAGTGCTAGTATCCAGGGCAGGGGTAATTCACCCCTCCACTTT.

This chain uses TRBV18 with TRBJ1-4, with 11 positions matching TRBD1. CDR3 length equals 16 residues. V gave up 6 bases and J gave up 0 bases; unmatched junction bases: 3. Per the germline V gene, CDR1 is KGHSH and CDR2 is LQKENI. The CDR3 sequence: CASSQDRGPTNEKLFF. The CDR3 DNA sequence: TGTGCCAGCTCCCAGGACAGGGGGCCAACTAATGAAAAACTGTTTTTT. Full variable domain (missing parts from reference TRBV18 and TRBJ1-4): NAGVMQNPRHLVRRRGQEARLRCSPMKGHSHVYWYRQLPEEGLKFMVYLQKENIIDESGMPKERFSAEFPKEGPSILRIQQVVRGDSAAYFCASSQDRGPTNEKLFFGSGTQLSVL.

This clonotype was picked up many times. The chain has TRBV6-6 and TRBJ1-5; D is ambiguous. The CDR3 consists of 14 residues. V lost 5 bases and J lost 1, with 9 bases in between. Germline V gene lookup returns CDR1 MNHNY and CDR2 SVGAGI (reference sequence). CDR3 sequence: CASSQGGSNQPQHF. CDR3 in DNA: TGTGCCAGCAGTCAAGGCGGGAGCAATCAGCCCCAGCATTTT.

This chain connects TRBV18 to TRBJ1-6, with D tentatively TRBD1 (6 bases). CDR3 size: 16 residues. Germline values: CDR1 KGHSH, CDR2 LQKENI. V was cut by 3 bases and J by 8 bases, with 17 bases left in between. CDR3 sequence reads: CASSPGAGGADSPLHF. The CDR3 region has the DNA TGTGCCAGCTCACCTGGTGCGGGGGGCGCGGATTCACCCCTCCACTTT.

This clonotype was detected many times. The chain carries TRBV7-3 and TRBJ2-3; 10 bases align to TRBD2. The germline V gene has CDR1 SGHTA and CDR2 FQGTGA. The CDR3 consists of 15 residues. The V and J ends lost 4 bases and 3 bases, in that order; junction bases with no gene match: 4. In DNA form, the CDR3 reads TGTGCCAGCAGCTCGAGCGGGGGGGCAACAGATACGCAGTATTTT. Translating gives CASSSSGGATDTQYF.

This clonotype was observed at least ten times. The chain employs TRBV9 and TRBJ2-5; TRBD1 or TRBD2 may be the D gene (5 bases each). V was pared by 2 bases and J by 6 bases, with 11 bases between. Germline loops: CDR1 SGDLS, CDR2 YYNGEE. This CDR3 is built from 13 residues. This chain's CDR3 is CASSVGGVQTQYF. CDR3 DNA sequence: TGTGCCAGCAGCGTTGGGGGAGTGCAGACCCAGTACTTC.

The table lists this clonotype with many counts. The chain is built from TRBV5-5 and TRBJ1-3; D remains ambiguous. Looked up from germline, CDR1 is SGHKS and CDR2 is YYEKEE (reference sequence). The V and J ends lost 0 bases and 2 bases respectively, with 6 bases between them. The length of the CDR3 is 14 residues. The CDR3: CASSLGSTGNTIYF. For the CDR3, the DNA is TGTGCCAGCAGCTTGGGGTCTACTGGAAACACCATATATTTT.

This clonotype was observed many times. The chain recombines TRBV7-2 with TRBJ2-7, with TRBD2 identical over 12 bases. Trimming removed 5 bases from V and 1 base from J; junction bases left unmatched: 9. Germline CDR1 reads SGHTA; CDR2 reads FQGNSA. This CDR3 has 17 residues. The chain's CDR3 is CASSPTPLAGGSYEQYF. The CDR3 nucleotides are TGTGCCAGCAGCCCCACCCCCCTAGCGGGGGGGTCCTACGAGCAGTACTTC.

This clonotype occurred once. This may be a read error: a much more frequent sequence differs by one nucleotide. The V gene is TRBV7-3, the J gene TRBJ2-3; 12 bases are a match to TRBD2. Per germline, CDR1 SGHTA and CDR2 FQGTGA. The CDR3 loop spans 16 amino acids. In DNA form, the CDR3 reads TGTGCCGGCAGCTCGACTAGCGGGGGCTTCACAGATACGCAGTATTTT. Its translation: CAGSSTSGGFTDTQYF.

In its sample, this clonotype was seen many times. The CDR3 DNA reads as TGTGCCAGCAGCCAAAGGGAGTTGAACACTGAAGCTTTCTTT. Residues: CASSQRELNTEAFF. This chain connects TRBV3-1 to TRBJ1-1, with unresolved D. This CDR3 has 14 amino acids. Between the trimmed V and J ends, which lost 2 bases and 0 bases, there was a span of 7 bases. From germline, CDR1 is LGHDT and CDR2 YNNKEL (reference sequence).

The V and J genes are TRBV6-5 and TRBJ2-1; D perhaps matches TRBD1 (5 bases). Trimming removed 9 bases at V and 6 bases at J, with 12 bases between. The CDR3 spans 12 residues. Germline CDR1 MNHEY, CDR2 SVGAGI. CDR3 sequence: CASWQGSNEQFF. The CDR3 DNA follows: TGTGCCAGTTGGCAGGGTTCCAATGAGCAGTTCTTC.

This clonotype has a count of ten or more. This rearrangement joins TRBV7-6 to TRBJ2-7; TRBD1 agrees at 7 bases. Germline V gene lookup returns CDR1 SGHVS and CDR2 FNYEAQ. Losses at the gene ends were 5 bases for V and 4 bases for J; bases not matched to a gene: 14. The CDR3 spans 16 residues. CDR3 sequence reads: CASSVPGQTSPYEQYF. The DNA of the CDR3 is TGTGCCAGCAGCGTACCGGGACAGACTTCTCCTTACGAGCAGTACTTC.

Ten or more counts support this clonotype. The genes are TRBV2 and TRBJ2-7, with D possibly TRBD1 on 6 matching bases. The CDR3 is 12 amino acids. Trimming took 11 bases from V and 7 from J, leaving 18 bases between them. Looked up from germline, CDR1 is SNHLY and CDR2 is FYNNEI. This CDR3 is CAGGQFLLEQYF. The CDR3 region has the DNA TGTGCCGGCGGACAGTTTCTCTTAGAGCAGTACTTC.

This clonotype was detected only a few times. The gene calls are TRBV2 and TRBJ1-5, with TRBD1 matching over 8 bases. This CDR3 contains 16 residues. Germline-derived CDR1 and CDR2 are SNHLY and FYNNEI. The junction had 11 bases not matched to a gene; V was cut back by 6 bases and J by 4 bases. The CDR3 here is CASRAGQGRSNQPQHF. The CDR3 DNA reads as TGTGCCAGCAGGGCTGGACAGGGACGATCAAATCAGCCCCAGCATTTT.

This clonotype is classed as medium-sized (0.01 to 0.1%). This chain connects TRBV4-3 to TRBJ1-5, with D unclear. Trimming pared 0 bases from V and 0 bases from J, leaving 15 bases between. CDR1 and CDR2 from the germline V gene are LGHNA and YSLEER. This CDR3 is 18 amino acids long. The CDR3 nucleotides read TGCGCCAGCAGCCAAGATCTGCAGAGCGTGAATAGCAATCAGCCCCAGCATTTT. It specifies CASSQDLQSVNSNQPQHF.

V gene TRBV5-4 combines with J gene TRBJ1-1; D gene ambiguous. V was clipped by 0 bases and J by 7 bases, with 10 bases between them. Germline V gene lookup returns CDR1 SGHNT and CDR2 YYREEE (reference sequence). The CDR3 sequence is 13 residues long. CDR3 sequence: CASSLALFSEAFF. CDR3 DNA: TGTGCCAGCAGCTTGGCACTCTTCAGTGAAGCTTTCTTT.